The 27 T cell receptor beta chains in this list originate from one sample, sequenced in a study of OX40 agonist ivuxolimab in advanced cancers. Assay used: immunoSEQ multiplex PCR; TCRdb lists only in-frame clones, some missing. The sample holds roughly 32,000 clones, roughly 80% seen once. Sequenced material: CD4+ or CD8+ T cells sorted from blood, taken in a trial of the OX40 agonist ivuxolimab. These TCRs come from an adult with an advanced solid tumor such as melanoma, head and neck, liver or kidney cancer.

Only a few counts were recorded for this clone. The CDR3 region has the DNA TGCGCCAGCAGCTTGGAGGACGGCTCCTACAATGAGCAGTTCTTC. The encoded protein is CASSLEDGSYNEQFF. The V gene is TRBV5-1, the J gene TRBJ2-1; D remains unclear. The length of the CDR3 is 15 residues. V gave up 0 bases and J gave up 0 bases, with 7 bases separating them. Germline CDR1 is SGHRS and CDR2 is YFSETQ.

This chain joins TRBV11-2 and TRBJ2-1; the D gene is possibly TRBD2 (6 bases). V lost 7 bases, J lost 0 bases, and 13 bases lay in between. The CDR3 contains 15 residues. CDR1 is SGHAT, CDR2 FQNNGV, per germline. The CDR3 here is CASTKGRGSYNEQFF. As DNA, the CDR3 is TGTGCCAGCACCAAGGGGCGGGGCTCCTACAATGAGCAGTTCTTC.

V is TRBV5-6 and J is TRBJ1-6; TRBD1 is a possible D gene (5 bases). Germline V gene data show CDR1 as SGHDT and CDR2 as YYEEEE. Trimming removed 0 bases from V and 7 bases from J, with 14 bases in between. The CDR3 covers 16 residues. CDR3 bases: TGTGCCAGCAGCTTGGAGGGACCTATCAAGAATTCACCCCTCCACTTT. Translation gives CASSLEGPIKNSPLHF.

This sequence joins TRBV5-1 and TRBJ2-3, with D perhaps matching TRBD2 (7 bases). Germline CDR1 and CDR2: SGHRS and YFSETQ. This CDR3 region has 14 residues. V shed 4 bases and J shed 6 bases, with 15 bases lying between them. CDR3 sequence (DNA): TGCGCCAGCAGCCTGGGGGGGCCGGAGGATACGCAGTATTTT. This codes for CASSLGGPEDTQYF. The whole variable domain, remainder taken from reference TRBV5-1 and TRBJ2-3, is KAGVTQTPRYLIKTRGQQVTLSCSPISGHRSVSWYQQTPGQGLQFLFEYFSETQRNKGNFPGRFSGRQFSNSRSEMNVSTLELGDSALYLCASSLGGPEDTQYFGPGTRLTVL.

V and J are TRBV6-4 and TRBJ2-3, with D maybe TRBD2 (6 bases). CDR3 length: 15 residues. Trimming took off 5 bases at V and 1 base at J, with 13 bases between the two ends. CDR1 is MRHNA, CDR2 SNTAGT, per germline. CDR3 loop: CASSYGGPGTDTQYF. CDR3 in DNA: TGTGCCAGCAGTTATGGAGGGCCGGGCACAGATACGCAGTATTTT.

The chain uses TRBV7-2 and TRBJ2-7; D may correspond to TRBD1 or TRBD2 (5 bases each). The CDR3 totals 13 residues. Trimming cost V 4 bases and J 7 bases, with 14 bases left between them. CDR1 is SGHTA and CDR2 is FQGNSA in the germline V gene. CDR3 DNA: TGTGCCAGCAGCTCGTCGGGGCAGGGTGAGCAGTACTTC. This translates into CASSSSGQGEQYF.

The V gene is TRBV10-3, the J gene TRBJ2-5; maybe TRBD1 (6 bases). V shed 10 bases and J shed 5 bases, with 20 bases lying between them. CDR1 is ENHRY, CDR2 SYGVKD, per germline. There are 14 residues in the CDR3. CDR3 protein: CATGNRDTGETQYF. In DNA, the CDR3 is TGTGCCACGGGGAACAGGGACACGGGGGAGACCCAGTACTTC.

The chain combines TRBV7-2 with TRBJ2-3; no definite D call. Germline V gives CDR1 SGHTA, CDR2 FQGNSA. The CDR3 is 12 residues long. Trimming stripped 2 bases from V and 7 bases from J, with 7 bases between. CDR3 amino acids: CASSLQVYTQYF. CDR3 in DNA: TGTGCCAGCAGCTTACAGGTTTATACGCAGTATTTT.

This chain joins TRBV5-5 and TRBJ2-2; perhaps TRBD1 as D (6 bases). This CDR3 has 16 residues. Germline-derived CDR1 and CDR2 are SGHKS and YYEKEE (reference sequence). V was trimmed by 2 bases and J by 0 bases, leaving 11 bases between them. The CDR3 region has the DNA TGTGCCAGCAGCTTTGCACAGGGTACGAACACCGGGGAGCTGTTTTTT. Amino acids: CASSFAQGTNTGELFF.

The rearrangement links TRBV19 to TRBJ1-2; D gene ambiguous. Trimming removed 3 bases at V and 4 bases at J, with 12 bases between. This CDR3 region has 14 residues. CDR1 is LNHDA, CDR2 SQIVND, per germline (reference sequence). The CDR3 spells CASSMGGRVYGYTF. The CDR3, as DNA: TGTGCCAGTAGTATGGGCGGAAGGGTCTATGGCTACACCTTC.

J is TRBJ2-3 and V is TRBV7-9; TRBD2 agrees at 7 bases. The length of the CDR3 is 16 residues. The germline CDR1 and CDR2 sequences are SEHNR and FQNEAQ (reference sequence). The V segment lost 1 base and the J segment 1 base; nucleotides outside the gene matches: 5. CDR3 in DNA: TGTGCCAGCAGCTTAGGAGGGCTAGCGGGCACAGATACGCAGTATTTT. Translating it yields CASSLGGLAGTDTQYF.

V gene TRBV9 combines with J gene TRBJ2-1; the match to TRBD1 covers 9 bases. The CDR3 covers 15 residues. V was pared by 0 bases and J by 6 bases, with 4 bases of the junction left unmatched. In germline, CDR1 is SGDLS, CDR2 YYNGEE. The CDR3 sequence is CASSVEGQGLNEQFF. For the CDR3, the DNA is TGTGCCAGCAGCGTAGAGGGACAGGGCCTCAATGAGCAGTTCTTC.

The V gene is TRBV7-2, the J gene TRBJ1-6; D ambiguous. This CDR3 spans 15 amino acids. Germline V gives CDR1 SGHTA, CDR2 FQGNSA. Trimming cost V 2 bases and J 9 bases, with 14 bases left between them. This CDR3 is CASSLWRTDSSPLHF. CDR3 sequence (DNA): TGTGCCAGCAGCTTATGGCGTACGGATTCTTCACCCCTCCACTTT.

DNA for the CDR3: TGTGCCAGCAGTTGGGGGACCTCCTCGGGGACCTATGGCTACACCTTC. This encodes CASSWGTSSGTYGYTF. The genes are TRBV6-5 and TRBJ1-2; weak D call: TRBD1 (5 bases). The germline gives CDR1 MNHEY, CDR2 SVGAGI. The CDR3 loop spans 16 amino acids. V lost 4 bases to trimming and J lost 4 bases, with 19 bases between them.

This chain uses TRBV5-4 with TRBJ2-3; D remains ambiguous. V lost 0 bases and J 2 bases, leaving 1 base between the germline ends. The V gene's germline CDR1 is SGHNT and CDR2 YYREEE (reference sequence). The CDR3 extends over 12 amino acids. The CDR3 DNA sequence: TGTGCCAGCAGCTTGGCCACAGATACGCAGTATTTT. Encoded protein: CASSLATDTQYF.

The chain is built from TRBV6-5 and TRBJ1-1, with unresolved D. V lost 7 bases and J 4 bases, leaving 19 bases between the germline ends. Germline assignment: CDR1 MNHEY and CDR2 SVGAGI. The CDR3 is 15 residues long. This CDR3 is CASIMTHAGTTEAFF. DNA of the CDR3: TGTGCCAGCATTATGACCCATGCGGGAACCACTGAAGCTTTCTTT.

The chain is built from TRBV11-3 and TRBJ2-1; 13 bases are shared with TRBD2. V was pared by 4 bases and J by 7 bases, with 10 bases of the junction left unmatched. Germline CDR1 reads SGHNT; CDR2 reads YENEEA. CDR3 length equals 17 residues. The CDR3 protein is CASSWGGLAGTRNEQFF. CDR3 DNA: TGTGCCAGCAGCTGGGGGGGACTAGCGGGAACGAGGAATGAGCAGTTCTTC.

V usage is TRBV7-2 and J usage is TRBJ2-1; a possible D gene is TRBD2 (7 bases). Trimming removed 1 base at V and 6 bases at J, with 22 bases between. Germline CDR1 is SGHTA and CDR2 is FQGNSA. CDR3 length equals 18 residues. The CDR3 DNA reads TGTGCCAGCAGCTTAGTAGGAGGCGGTGGGGGGGCGGTCAATGAGCAGTTCTTC. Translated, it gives CASSLVGGGGGAVNEQFF.

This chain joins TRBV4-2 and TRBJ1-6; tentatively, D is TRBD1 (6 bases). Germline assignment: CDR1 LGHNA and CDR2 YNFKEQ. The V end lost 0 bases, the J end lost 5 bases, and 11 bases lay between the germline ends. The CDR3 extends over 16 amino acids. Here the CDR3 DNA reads TGTGCCAGCAGCCAAGATCTGGGGGCGGATAATTCACCCCTCCACTTT. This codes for CASSQDLGADNSPLHF.

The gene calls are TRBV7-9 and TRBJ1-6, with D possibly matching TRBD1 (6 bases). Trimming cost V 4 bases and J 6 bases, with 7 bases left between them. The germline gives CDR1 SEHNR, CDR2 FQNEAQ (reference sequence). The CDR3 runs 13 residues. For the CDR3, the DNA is TGTGCCAGCAGCTGGGACACTAATTCACCCCTCCACTTT. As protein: CASSWDTNSPLHF. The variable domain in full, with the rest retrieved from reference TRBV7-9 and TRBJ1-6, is DTGVSQNPRHKITKRGQNVTFRCDPISEHNRLYWYRQTLGQGPEFLTYFQNEAQLEKSRLLSDRFSAERPKGSFSTLEIQRTEQGDSAMYLCASSWDTNSPLHFGNGTRLTVT.

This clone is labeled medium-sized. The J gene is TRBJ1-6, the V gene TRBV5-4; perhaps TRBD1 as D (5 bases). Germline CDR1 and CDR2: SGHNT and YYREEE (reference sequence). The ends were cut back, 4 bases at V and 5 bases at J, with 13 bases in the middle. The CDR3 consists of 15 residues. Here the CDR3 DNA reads TGTGCCAGCAGCCCTTCTCAGGGCCATAATTCACCCCTCCACTTT. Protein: CASSPSQGHNSPLHF.

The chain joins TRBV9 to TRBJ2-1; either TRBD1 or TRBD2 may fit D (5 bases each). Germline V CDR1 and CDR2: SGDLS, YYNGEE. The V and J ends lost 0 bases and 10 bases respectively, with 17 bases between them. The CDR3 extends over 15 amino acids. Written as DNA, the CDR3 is TGTGCCAGCAGCGTAGGAGGGGCGTTCCATGGGGAGCAGTTCTTC. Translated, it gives CASSVGGAFHGEQFF.

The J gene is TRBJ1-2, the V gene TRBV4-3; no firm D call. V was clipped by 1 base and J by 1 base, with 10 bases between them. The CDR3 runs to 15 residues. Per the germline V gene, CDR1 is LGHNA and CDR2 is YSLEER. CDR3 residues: CASSQVAAFNYGYTF. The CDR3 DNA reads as TGCGCCAGCAGCCAAGTCGCCGCATTTAACTATGGCTACACCTTC.

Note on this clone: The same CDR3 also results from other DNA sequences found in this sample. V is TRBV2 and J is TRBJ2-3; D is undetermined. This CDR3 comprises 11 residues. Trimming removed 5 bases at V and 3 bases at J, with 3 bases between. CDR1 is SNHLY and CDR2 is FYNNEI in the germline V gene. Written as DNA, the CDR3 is TGTGCCAGCAGTCGAACAGATACGCAGTATTTT. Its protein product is CASSRTDTQYF.

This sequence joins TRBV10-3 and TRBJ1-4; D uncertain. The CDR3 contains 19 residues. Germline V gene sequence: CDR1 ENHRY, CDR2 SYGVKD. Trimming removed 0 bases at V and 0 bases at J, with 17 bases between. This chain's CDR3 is CAISESSVLARATNEKLFF. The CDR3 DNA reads TGTGCCATCAGTGAGTCGTCTGTTCTTGCCCGGGCAACTAATGAAAAACTGTTTTTT.

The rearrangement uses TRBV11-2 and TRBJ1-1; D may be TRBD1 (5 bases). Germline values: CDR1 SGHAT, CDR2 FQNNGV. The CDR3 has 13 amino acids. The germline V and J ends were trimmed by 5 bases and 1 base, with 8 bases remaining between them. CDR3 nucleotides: TGTGCCAGCAGCCGCGACAGGAACACTGAAGCTTTCTTT. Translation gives CASSRDRNTEAFF. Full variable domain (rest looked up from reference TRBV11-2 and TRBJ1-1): EAGVAQSPRYKIIEKRQSVAFWCNPISGHATLYWYQQILGQGPKLLIQFQNNGVVDDSQLPKDRFSAERLKGVDSTLKIQPAKLEDSAVYLCASSRDRNTEAFFGQGTRLTVV.

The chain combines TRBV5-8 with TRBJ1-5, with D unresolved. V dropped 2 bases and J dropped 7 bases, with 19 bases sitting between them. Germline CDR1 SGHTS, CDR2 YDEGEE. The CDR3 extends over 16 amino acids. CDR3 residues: CASSFSFSSVPQPQHF. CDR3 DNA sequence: TGTGCCAGCAGCTTTTCGTTTTCGTCGGTCCCCCAGCCCCAGCATTTT.